This T cell receptor beta chain was identified in a study of resident and recirculating memory T cells in vitiligo. Findings and limits, study-wide: TCR sequences were not conserved across biopsy sites or patients. Clonality differed among vitiligo lesions, with no unique dominant clone.

The repertoire was sequenced with immunoSEQ multiplex PCR; TCRdb's copy has only in-frame clones and lacks some. The table lists 40,000 to 50,000 clones, around nine tenths of them singletons, with about 4.5% in the top ten. Germline loops: CDR1 SGHRS, CDR2 YFSETQ. With 0 bases removed from V and 9 bases from J, the gap between germline ends came to 7 bases. The CDR3 is 12 amino acids. Stable vitiligo meant no lesion change over the previous 6 months. Stable patients also lacked confetti depigmentation, a sign of active vitiligo. As to this clone: What it binds is unknown.

The chain links TRBV5-1 to TRBJ2-1; D unclear. This TCR derives from a male donor with vitiligo. Sequenced material: blood. As DNA, the CDR3 is TGCGCCAGCAGCTTGGGAGCACGTGAGCAGTTCTTC. It codes for CASSLGAREQFF.